This TCR beta chain was observed in a study of T cell responses to AZD1222 COVID-19 vaccine. CDR3 length: 14 residues. The germline CDR1 and CDR2 sequences are SGHNT and YYREEE (reference sequence). J lost 5 bases, V lost 2 bases, and 3 bases had no gene match. The study, taken as a whole, reports: Close to half of all spike-specific TCRs reportedly target regions of the variants that are unmutated. Elevations in Spike-specific TCR breadth and depth followed administration of two AZD1222 doses.

In this sample, this clone turned up a few times. Antigen: not known. Using immunoSEQ multiplex PCR, the repertoire was profiled, and TCRdb retains in-frame clones only, with some absent. Among around 130,000 clones, 75% to 95% were seen once, and the ten largest hold 4% to 4.5%. The chain joins TRBV5-4 to TRBJ2-5; 10 bases match TRBD2. The receptor was isolated from an adult who received the MenACWY meningococcal vaccine as a control. The source material was peripheral blood, sampled 28 days after the second dose of the MenACWY control vaccine. The CDR3 here is CASSFLAGAETQYF. In DNA, the CDR3 is TGTGCCAGCAGCTTCCTAGCGGGAGCGGAGACCCAGTACTTC.